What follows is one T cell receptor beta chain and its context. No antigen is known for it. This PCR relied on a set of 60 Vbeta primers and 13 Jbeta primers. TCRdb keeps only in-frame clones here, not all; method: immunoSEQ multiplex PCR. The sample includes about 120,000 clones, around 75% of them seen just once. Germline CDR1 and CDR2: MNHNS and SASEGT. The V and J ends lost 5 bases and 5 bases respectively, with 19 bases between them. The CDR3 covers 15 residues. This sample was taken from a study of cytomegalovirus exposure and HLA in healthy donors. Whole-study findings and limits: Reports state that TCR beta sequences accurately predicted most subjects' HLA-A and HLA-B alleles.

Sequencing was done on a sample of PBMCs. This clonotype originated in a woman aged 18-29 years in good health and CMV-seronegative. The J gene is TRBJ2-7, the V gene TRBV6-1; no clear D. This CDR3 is CASSQDATSIDEQYF. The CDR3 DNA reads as TGTGCCAGCAGTCAGGATGCGACAAGTATCGACGAGCAGTACTTC.